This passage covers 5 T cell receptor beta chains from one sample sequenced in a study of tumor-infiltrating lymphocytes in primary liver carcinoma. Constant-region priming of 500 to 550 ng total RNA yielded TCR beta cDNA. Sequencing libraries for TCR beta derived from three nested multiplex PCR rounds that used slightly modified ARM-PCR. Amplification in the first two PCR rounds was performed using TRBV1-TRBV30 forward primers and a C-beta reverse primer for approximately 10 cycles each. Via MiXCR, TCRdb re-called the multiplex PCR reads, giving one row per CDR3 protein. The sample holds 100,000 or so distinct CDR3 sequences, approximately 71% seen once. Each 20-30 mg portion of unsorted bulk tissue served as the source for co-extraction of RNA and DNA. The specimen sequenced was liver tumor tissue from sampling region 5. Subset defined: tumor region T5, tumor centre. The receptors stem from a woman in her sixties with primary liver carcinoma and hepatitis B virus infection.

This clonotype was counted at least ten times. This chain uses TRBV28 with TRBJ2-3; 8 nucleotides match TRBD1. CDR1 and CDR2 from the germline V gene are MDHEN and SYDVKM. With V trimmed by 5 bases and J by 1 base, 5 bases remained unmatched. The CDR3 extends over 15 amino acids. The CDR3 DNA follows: TGTGCCAGCAGTCCCGGACAGGGAGGCACAGATACGCAGTATTTT. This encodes CASSPGQGGTDTQYF.

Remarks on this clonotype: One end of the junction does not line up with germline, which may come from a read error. Here the CDR3 reads CGVTRTGSSYEHYF. In DNA, the CDR3 is TGCGGCGTAACTCGGACAGGAAGCTCCTACGAGCATTACTTC. This rearrangement joins TRBV29-1 to TRBJ2-7; 7 bases are shared with TRBD1. The CDR3 loop spans 14 amino acids. Germline assignment: CDR1 SQVTM and CDR2 ANQGSEA.

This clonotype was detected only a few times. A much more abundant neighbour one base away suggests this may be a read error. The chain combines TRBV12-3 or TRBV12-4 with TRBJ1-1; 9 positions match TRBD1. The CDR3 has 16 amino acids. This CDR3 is CASSFWKGQGEPEVFF. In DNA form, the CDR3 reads TGTGCCAGCAGTTTCTGGAAGGGACAGGGTGAGCCTGAAGTTTTCTTT.

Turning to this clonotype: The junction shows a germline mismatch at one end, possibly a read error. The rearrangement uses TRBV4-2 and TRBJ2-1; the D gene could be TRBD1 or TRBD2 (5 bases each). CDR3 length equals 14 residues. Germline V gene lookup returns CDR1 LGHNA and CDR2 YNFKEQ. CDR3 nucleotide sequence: TGTGTCAGCAGCCAAGATAGGGGAGATAGGGTCACGTTCTTC. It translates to CVSSQDRGDRVTFF.

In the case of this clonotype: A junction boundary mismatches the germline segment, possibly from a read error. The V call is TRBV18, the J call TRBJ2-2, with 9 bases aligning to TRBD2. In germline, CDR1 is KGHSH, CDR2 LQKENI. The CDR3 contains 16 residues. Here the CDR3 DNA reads TGTGCCAGCTTACCGCCTAGCGGGGCGAACATCGGGGAGCTGTTTTTT. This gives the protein CASLPPSGANIGELFF.